The clone carrying this T cell receptor (beta chain) was counted once. What it binds is not known. No infections or other immune events were documented during collection. The sample is drawn from a study of identifying expanded T cells in peripheral blood. Study results and limitations: Across healthy donors, higher total template counts meant significantly greater roughly 2-week count variance. Differentially abundant clones: 0.95 to 1.5 between replicates, about 17 at roughly 13 days, less than 25 at four.

In germline, CDR1 is SGHRS, CDR2 YFSETQ. The V and J ends lost 1 base and 2 bases, in that order; junction bases with no gene match: 4. CDR3 length equals 15 residues. Measured with immunoSEQ multiplex PCR; TCRdb has only the in-frame clones, and not every one. The data hold roughly 84,000 clones, with around 90% observed a single time. The chain couples TRBV5-1 to TRBJ2-3, with 7 positions matching TRBD2. Sequenced sample: blood. The receptor's source is a person between 18 and 69 years old in good health. The CDR3 is CASSLTGGFTDTQYF. The CDR3 nucleotides read TGCGCCAGCAGCTTGACCGGGGGGTTCACAGATACGCAGTATTTT. The full variable domain, completed using reference TRBV5-1 and TRBJ2-3, is KAGVTQTPRYLIKTRGQQVTLSCSPISGHRSVSWYQQTPGQGLQFLFEYFSETQRNKGNFPGRFSGRQFSNSRSEMNVSTLELGDSALYLCASSLTGGFTDTQYFGPGTRLTVL.